What follows is one T cell receptor (beta chain) and its context. Antigen specificity is unknown. The record originates from a study of radiotherapy plus CTLA-4 blockade in lung cancer. Study-wide background: There were objective responses in 18% of patients, and around 31% had disease control. Study-wide findings and caveats: Tumor-origin TCR clones grew in blood after radiotherapy plus ipilimumab. Per reports, early blood T cell clone dynamics, plus interferon-beta, forecast response most strongly.

Patients in the study, people with chemo-refractory metastatic non-small-cell lung cancer, received focal radiation plus ipilimumab CTLA-4 blockade. The CDR3 loop spans 13 amino acids. Looked up from germline, CDR1 is SQVTM and CDR2 is ANQGSEA. V gave up 6 bases and J gave up 0 bases, with 12 bases separating them. The protocol was immunoSEQ multiplex PCR, while the TCRdb copy is restricted to in-frame clones and leaves out a portion. The repertoire holds approximately 52,000 clones, with roughly 83% as singletons. The V call is TRBV29-1, the J call TRBJ2-7; a possible D gene is TRBD1 (5 bases). The specimen was peripheral blood, collected from a patient treated with radiotherapy plus ipilimumab. The origin of this receptor is a human donor with non-small cell lung cancer who had a complete response to radiotherapy plus ipilimumab. In DNA form, the CDR3 reads TGCAGCGTGGACACAGGAAACTCCTACGAGCAGTACTTC. Its translation is CSVDTGNSYEQYF.